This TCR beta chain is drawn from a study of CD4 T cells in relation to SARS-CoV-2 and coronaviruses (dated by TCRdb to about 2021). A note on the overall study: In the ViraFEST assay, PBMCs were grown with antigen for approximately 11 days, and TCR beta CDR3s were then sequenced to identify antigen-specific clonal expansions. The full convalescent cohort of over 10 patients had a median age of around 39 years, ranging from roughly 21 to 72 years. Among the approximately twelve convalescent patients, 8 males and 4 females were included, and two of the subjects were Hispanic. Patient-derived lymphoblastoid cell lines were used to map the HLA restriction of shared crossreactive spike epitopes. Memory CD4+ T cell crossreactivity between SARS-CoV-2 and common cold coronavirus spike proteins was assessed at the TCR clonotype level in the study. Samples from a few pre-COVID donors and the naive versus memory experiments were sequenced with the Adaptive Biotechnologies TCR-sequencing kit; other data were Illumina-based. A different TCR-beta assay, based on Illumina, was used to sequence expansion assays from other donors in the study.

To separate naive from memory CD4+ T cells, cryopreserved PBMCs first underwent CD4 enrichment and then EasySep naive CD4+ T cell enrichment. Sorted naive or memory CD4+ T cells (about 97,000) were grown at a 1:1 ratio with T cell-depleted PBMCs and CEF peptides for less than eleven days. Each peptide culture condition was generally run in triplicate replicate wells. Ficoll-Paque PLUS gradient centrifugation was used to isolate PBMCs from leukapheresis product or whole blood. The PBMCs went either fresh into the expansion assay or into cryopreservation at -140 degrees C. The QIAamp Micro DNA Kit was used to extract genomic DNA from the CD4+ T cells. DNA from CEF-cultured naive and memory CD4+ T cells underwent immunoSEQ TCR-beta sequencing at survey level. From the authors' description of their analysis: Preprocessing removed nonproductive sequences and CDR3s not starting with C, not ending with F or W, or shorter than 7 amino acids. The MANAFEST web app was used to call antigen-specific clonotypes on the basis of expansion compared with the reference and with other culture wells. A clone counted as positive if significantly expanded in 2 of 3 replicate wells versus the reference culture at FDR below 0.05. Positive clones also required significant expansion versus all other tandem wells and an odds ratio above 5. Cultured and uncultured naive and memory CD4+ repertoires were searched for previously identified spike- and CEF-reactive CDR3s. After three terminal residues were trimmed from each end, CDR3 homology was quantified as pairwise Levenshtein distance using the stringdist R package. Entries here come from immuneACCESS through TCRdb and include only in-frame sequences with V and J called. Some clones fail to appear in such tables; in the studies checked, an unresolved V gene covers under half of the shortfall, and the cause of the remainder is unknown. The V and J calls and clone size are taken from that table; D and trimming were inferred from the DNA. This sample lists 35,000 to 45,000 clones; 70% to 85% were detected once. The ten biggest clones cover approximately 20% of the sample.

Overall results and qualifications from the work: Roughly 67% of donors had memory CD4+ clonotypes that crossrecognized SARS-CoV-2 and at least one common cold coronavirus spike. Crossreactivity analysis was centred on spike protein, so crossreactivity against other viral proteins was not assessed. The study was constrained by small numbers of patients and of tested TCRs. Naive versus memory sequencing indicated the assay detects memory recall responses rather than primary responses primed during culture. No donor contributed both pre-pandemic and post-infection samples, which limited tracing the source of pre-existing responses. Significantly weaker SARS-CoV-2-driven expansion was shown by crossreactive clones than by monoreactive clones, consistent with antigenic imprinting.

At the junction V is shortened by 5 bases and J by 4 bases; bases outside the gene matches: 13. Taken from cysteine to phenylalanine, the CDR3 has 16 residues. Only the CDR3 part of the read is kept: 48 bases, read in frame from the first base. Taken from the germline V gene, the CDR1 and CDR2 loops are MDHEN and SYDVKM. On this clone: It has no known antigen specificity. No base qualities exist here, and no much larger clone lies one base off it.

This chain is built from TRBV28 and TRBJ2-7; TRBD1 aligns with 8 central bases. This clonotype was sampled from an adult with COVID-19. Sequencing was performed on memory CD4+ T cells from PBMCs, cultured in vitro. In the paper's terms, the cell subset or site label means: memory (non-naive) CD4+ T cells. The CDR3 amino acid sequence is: CASSNAPRGHSYEQYF. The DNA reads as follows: TGTGCCAGCAGTAACGCCCCCAGGGGGCATAGTTACGAGCAGTACTTC.